This T cell receptor (beta chain) appears in the sequencing data of a study of cytomegalovirus exposure and HLA in healthy donors. Study results and caveats: In the analysis, some V segments, TRBV6-2 and TRBV6-3 included, were excluded as indistinguishable. It was reported in a later analysis that an Asian-associated ancestry cluster showed fewer N-insertions than the roughly 670-donor mean.

Researchers ran the PCR with 60 Vbeta and 13 Jbeta primers. Clones were sequenced by immunoSEQ multiplex PCR, and TCRdb holds only the in-frame ones, with some missing. The data show some 200,000 clones, 9.5% seen once. V trimming: 0 bases; J trimming: 1 base; junction bases outside the gene matches: 8. The CDR3 has 17 amino acids. Germline assignment: CDR1 SNHLY and CDR2 FYNNEI. In the case of this clone: Its antigen is as yet unknown.

Sequencing was done on a sample of PBMCs. This receptor was obtained from a woman in her twenties or thirties in good health and CMV-seropositive. The chain carries TRBV2 and TRBJ2-5; 7 bases are shared with TRBD1. CDR3: CASSEAIMYRGQETQYF. CDR3 coding DNA: TGTGCCAGCAGTGAAGCTATTATGTACAGGGGCCAAGAGACCCAGTACTTC.